This T cell receptor (beta chain) was recorded in a study of T cells in Graves' hyperthyroidism and ophthalmopathy. Overall study context: Once the initial diagnosis was made, peripheral blood was obtained before any treatment.

Study-wide points: Most expanded thyroid clonotypes above 0.001 recurred in blood.

Turning to this clonotype: Its antigen is unknown.

The source material, RNA transcripts, was used to amplify TCR beta CDR3 regions. Using the HTBI primer set, a first-round RT-PCR was run on the TCR CDR3. A single record per CDR3 protein comes from TCRdb applying MiXCR to the multiplex PCR reads. The data show fewer than 750,000 distinct CDR3 sequences, 14% seen once. The sequence came from a woman between 45 and 65 years old with Graves' ophthalmopathy. Sequencing used blood.

CDR3 nucleotides: TGTGCCACCAGTGGTAGCGGGACAGGACCTCCCACAGATACGCAGTATTTT. Protein sequence: CATSGSGTGPPTDTQYF. This chain connects TRBV24-1 to TRBJ2-3; D is tentatively TRBD1 or TRBD2 (8 bases each). The V end lost 5 bases, the J end lost 2 bases, and 19 bases lay between the germline ends. This CDR3 spans 17 amino acids. The germline gives CDR1 KGHDR, CDR2 SFDVKD.